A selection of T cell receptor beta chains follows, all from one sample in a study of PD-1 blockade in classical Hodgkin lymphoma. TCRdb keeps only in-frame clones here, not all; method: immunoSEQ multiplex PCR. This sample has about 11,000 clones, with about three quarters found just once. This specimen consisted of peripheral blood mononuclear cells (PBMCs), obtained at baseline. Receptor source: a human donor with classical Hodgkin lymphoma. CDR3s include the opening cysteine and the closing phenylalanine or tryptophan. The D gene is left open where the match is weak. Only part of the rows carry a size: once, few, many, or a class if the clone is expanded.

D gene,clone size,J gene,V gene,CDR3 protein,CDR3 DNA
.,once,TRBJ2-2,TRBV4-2,CASSQGPNTGELFF,TGTGCCAGCAGCCAAGGGCCTAACACCGGGGAGCTGTTTTTT
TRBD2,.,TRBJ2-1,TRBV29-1,CSVERGGRNEQFF,TGCAGCGTTGAAAGGGGAGGGAGGAATGAGCAGTTCTTC
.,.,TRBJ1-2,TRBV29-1,CSVQQGVLYGYTF,TGCAGCGTTCAGCAGGGTGTTCTATATGGCTACACCTTC
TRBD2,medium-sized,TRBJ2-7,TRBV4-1,CASSQGERGTYEQYF,TGCGCCAGCAGCCAAGGGGAGCGGGGGACCTACGAGCAGTACTTC
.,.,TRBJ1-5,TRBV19,CASTGIGNQPQHF,TGTGCCAGTACAGGAATCGGCAATCAGCCCCAGCATTTT
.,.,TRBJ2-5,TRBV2,CASSAELKETQYF,TGTGCCAGCAGCGCAGAGCTAAAGGAGACCCAGTACTTC
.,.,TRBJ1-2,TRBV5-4,CASSLAGDSYGYTF,TGTGCCAGCAGCTTGGCCGGGGACTCCTATGGCTACACCTTC
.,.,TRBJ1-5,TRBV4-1,CASSRGGVQPQHF,TGCGCCAGCAGCCGGGGGGGGGTTCAGCCCCAGCATTTT
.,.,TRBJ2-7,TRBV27,CASWEVPYEQYF,TGTGCCAGCTGGGAGGTCCCCTACGAGCAGTACTTC
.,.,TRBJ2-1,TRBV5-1,CASSFRDPNGDEQFF,TGCGCCAGCAGCTTTCGGGACCCTAACGGGGATGAGCAGTTCTTC
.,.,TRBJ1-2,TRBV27,CASSSDPYGGRGGYTF,TGTGCCAGCAGTTCCGACCCTTATGGGGGTCGAGGTGGCTACACCTTC
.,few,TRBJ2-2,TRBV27,CASSLIAGDTGELFF,TGTGCCAGCAGTTTAATCGCCGGGGACACCGGGGAGCTGTTTTTT
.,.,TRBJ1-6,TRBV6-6,CASSYSLQGGSPLHF,TGTGCCAGCAGTTACTCTTTACAGGGAGGGTCACCCCTCCACTTT
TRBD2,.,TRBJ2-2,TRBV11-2,CASRLPQGTSLTGELFF,TGTGCCAGCAGATTACCCCAGGGGACTAGCCTTACCGGGGAGCTGTTTTTT
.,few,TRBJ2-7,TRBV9,CASSVGGDEQYF,TGTGCCAGCAGCGTAGGAGGGGACGAGCAGTACTTC
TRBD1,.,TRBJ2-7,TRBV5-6,CASRLTGIDIYEQYF,TGTGCCAGCAGGTTGACAGGGATTGATATCTACGAGCAGTACTTC
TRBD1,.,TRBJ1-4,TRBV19,CASSRNRDSNEKLFF,TGTGCCAGTAGTCGAAACCGGGACAGTAATGAAAAACTGTTTTTT
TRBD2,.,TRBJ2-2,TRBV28,CASSRWTSGRGNTGELFF,TGTGCCAGCAGTCGGTGGACTAGCGGGAGGGGGAACACCGGGGAGCTGTTTTTT
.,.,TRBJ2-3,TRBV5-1,CASSPTGGDTQYF,TGCGCCAGCAGCCCGACTGGCGGAGATACGCAGTATTTT
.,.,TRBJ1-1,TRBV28,CASSSRQRNTEAFF,TGTGCCAGCAGTTCCCGACAGAGGAACACTGAAGCTTTCTTT
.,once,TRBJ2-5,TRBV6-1,CASRSPGGRETQYF,TGTGCCAGCCGGAGCCCCGGGGGCAGGGAGACCCAGTACTTC
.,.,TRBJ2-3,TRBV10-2,CASSDKQRVRADTQYF,TGCGCCAGCAGTGACAAACAGCGGGTCAGGGCAGATACGCAGTATTTT
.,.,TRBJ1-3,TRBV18,CASSPSGNTIYF,TGTGCCAGCTCACCATCCGGGAACACCATATATTTT
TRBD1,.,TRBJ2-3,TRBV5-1,CASSPLDRVADTQYF,TGCGCCAGCAGCCCCCTGGACAGGGTGGCAGATACGCAGTATTTT
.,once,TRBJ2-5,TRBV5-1,CASSLVGVEETQYF,TGCGCCAGCAGCTTGGTAGGGGTGGAAGAGACCCAGTACTTC
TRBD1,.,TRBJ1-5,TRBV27,CASSRLGARGQGPQHF,TGTGCCAGCAGCCGATTGGGGGCCAGGGGGCAAGGGCCCCAGCATTTT
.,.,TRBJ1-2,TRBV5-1,CASSLDRGNYGYTF,TGCGCCAGCAGCTTGGATCGGGGGAACTATGGCTACACCTTC
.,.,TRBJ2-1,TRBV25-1,CASSELGGSNEQFF,TGTGCCAGCAGTGAATTGGGCGGGTCAAATGAGCAGTTCTTC
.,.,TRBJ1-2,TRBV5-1,CASRGLGSSNYGYTF,TGCGCCAGCAGGGGATTGGGGTCCAGTAACTATGGCTACACCTTC
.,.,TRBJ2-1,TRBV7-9,CASSSSQVWSYNEQFF,TGTGCCAGCAGCTCTAGCCAGGTATGGTCCTACAATGAGCAGTTCTTC
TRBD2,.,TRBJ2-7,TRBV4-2,CASSQVDMGGPYEQYF,TGTGCCAGCAGCCAAGTTGATATGGGAGGGCCCTACGAGCAGTACTTC
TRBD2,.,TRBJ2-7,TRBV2,CASRTSLASNEQYF,TGTGCCAGCAGAACCTCACTAGCGAGCAACGAGCAGTACTTC
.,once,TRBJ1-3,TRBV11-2,CASSLSQGSNTIYF,TGTGCCAGCAGCTTGAGTCAGGGGAGCAACACCATATATTTT
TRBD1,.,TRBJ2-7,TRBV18,CASSPGTGYSYEQYF,TGTGCCAGCTCACCCGGGACAGGCTACTCCTACGAGCAGTACTTC
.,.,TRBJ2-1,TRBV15,CATSRPAPYNEQFF,TGTGCCACCAGCAGGCCCGCTCCCTACAATGAGCAGTTCTTC
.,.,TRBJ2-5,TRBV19,CASSGGPYGETQYF,TGTGCCAGTAGTGGGGGCCCTTACGGGGAGACCCAGTACTTC
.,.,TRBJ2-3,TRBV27,CASSPPGQETDTQYF,TGTGCCAGCAGTCCTCCGGGCCAGGAGACAGATACGCAGTATTTT
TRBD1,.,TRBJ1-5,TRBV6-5,CASSSRQGANQPQHF,TGTGCCAGCAGTTCCAGACAGGGGGCCAATCAGCCCCAGCATTTT
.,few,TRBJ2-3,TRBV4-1,CASSQPGALGSTDTQYF,TGCGCCAGCAGCCAACCGGGAGCGTTGGGTAGCACAGATACGCAGTATTTT
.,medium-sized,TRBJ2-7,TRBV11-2,CASSFPSELTKQYF,TGTGCCAGCAGCTTCCCAAGCGAGCTTACGAAGCAGTACTTC
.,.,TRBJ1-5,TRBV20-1,CSARQGTPQHF,TGCAGTGCTAGACAGGGGACGCCCCAGCATTTT
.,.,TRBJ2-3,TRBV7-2,CASSLGERVSTDTQYF,TGTGCCAGCAGCTTGGGGGAACGGGTGAGCACAGATACGCAGTATTTT
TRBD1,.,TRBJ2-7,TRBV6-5,CASSRVGTAYEQYF,TGTGCCAGCAGTAGAGTAGGGACAGCTTACGAGCAGTACTTC
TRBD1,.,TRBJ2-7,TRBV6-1,CASRTGGYEQYF,TGTGCCAGTCGGACAGGGGGCTACGAGCAGTACTTC
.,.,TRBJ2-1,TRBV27,CASSLNFGTPYPNEQFF,TGTGCCAGCAGCTTAAATTTCGGGACTCCATATCCCAATGAGCAGTTCTTC
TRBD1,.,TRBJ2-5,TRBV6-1,CASSIRQGPQETQYF,TGTGCCAGCAGTATCCGACAGGGCCCCCAAGAGACCCAGTACTTC
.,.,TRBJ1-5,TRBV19,CASSIGLASNQPQHF,TGTGCCAGTAGTATAGGGTTGGCTAGCAATCAGCCCCAGCATTTT
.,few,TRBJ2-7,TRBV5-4,CASSHVNEQYF,TGTGCCAGCAGCCACGTCAACGAGCAGTACTTC
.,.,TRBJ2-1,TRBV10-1,CASRASSYNEQFF,TGCGCCAGCAGGGCAAGCTCCTACAATGAGCAGTTCTTC
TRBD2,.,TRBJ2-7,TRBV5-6,CASSAAGRIYEQYF,TGTGCCAGCAGCGCAGCGGGACGGATCTACGAGCAGTACTTC
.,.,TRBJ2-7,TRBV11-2,CASSLDRPYEQYF,TGTGCCAGCAGCTTAGATCGGCCGTACGAGCAGTACTTC
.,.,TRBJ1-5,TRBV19,CASSTPQRSNQPQHF,TGTGCCAGTAGTACCCCCCAGAGAAGCAATCAGCCCCAGCATTTT
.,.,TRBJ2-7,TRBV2,CASSAGAVEQYF,TGTGCCAGCAGTGCGGGGGCAGTTGAGCAGTACTTC
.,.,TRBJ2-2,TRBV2,CASSQQGPPGELFF,TGTGCCAGCAGTCAACAGGGTCCCCCCGGGGAGCTGTTTTTT
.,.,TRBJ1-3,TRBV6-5,CASSSWENPSGNTIYF,TGTGCCAGCAGTTCTTGGGAGAACCCATCTGGAAACACCATATATTTT